Described below is a single TCR beta chain sequence and its context. These data belong to a study of blood T cell repertoires in COVID-19. Germline CDR1 reads SGHNT; CDR2 reads YENEEA. With 0 bases clipped from V and 0 bases from J, the junction kept 8 bases outside the gene matches. The CDR3 is 19 amino acids. Using immunoSEQ multiplex PCR, the repertoire was profiled, and TCRdb retains in-frame clones only, with some absent. Of roughly 480,000 clones listed, roughly 89% are singletons. The sequence was collected from a young man with COVID-19, enrolled during active disease. The material sequenced was peripheral blood. This rearrangement joins TRBV11-3 to TRBJ2-5, with 12 positions matching TRBD2. Written as DNA, the CDR3 is TGTGCCAGCAGCTTAGATCCCCGACTAGCGGGAGAAGACCAAGAGACCCAGTACTTC. Its translation: CASSLDPRLAGEDQETQYF.